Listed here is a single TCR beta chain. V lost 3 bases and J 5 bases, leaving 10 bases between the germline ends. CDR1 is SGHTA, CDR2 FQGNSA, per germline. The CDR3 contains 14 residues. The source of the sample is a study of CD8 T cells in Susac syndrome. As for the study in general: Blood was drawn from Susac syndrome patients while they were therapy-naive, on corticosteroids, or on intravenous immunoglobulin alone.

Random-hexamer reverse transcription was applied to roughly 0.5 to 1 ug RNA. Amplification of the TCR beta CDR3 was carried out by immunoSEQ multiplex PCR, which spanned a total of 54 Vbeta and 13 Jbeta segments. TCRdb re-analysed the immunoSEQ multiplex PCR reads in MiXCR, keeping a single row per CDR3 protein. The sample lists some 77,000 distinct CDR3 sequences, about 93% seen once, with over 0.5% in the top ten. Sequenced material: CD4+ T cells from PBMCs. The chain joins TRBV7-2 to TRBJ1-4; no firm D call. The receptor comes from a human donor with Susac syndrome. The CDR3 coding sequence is TGTGCCAGCAGCTTCGGGGTGGCCAATGAAAAACTGTTTTTT. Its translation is CASSFGVANEKLFF.